These 3 T cell receptor beta chains originate from one sample sequenced in a study of CD8 T cells in ankylosing spondylitis. TCRdb passed the 5' RACE reads through MiXCR, listing each CDR3 protein once. The sample carries some 290,000 distinct CDR3 sequences, 20% recorded once. Sequencing used blood, either unsorted or a sorted T cell fraction (not recorded which). The receptors shown here come from a male donor with ankylosing spondylitis or in good health (not recorded which).

The sample holds many counts of this clonotype. The rearrangement joins TRBV12-3 or TRBV12-4 to TRBJ1-1, with 7 bases matching TRBD1. Unmatched junction bases numbered 1, after V lost 1 base and J lost 2 bases. The CDR3 is 14 residues long. The CDR3 here is CASSLVGGNTEAFF. Here the CDR3 DNA reads TGTGCCAGCAGTTTAGTAGGGGGCAACACTGAAGCTTTCTTT.

This clonotype came up many times. This sequence joins TRBV20-1 and TRBJ1-4; a weak D match, TRBD1 (5 bases). The CDR3 spans 15 residues. With 5 bases removed from V and 1 base from J, the gap between germline ends came to 14 bases. Per germline, CDR1 DFQATT and CDR2 SNEGSKA (reference sequence). This chain's CDR3 is CSAARAGQTNEKLFF. The DNA for the CDR3 is TGCAGTGCTGCTCGGGCAGGACAAACTAATGAAAAACTGTTTTTT.

This clonotype was observed at least ten times. The V and J genes are TRBV5-1 and TRBJ2-1; 9 nucleotides agree with TRBD2. V was pared by 1 base and J by 5 bases, with 1 base of the junction left unmatched. From germline, CDR1 is SGHRS and CDR2 YFSETQ. This CDR3 comprises 14 residues. Here the CDR3 reads CASSLSGRNNEQFF. In DNA form, the CDR3 reads TGCGCCAGCAGCTTGAGCGGGAGGAACAATGAGCAGTTCTTC.